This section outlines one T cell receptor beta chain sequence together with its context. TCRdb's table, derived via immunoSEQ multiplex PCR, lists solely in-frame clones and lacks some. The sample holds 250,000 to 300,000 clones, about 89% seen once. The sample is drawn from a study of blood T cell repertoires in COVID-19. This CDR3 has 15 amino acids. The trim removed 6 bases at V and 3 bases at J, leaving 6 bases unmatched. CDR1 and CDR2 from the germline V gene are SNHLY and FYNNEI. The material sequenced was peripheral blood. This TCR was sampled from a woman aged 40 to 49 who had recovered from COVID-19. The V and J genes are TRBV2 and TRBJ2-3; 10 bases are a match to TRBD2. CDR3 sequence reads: CASRPPGLATDTQYF. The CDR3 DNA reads TGTGCCAGCAGGCCGCCGGGACTAGCGACAGATACGCAGTATTTT.